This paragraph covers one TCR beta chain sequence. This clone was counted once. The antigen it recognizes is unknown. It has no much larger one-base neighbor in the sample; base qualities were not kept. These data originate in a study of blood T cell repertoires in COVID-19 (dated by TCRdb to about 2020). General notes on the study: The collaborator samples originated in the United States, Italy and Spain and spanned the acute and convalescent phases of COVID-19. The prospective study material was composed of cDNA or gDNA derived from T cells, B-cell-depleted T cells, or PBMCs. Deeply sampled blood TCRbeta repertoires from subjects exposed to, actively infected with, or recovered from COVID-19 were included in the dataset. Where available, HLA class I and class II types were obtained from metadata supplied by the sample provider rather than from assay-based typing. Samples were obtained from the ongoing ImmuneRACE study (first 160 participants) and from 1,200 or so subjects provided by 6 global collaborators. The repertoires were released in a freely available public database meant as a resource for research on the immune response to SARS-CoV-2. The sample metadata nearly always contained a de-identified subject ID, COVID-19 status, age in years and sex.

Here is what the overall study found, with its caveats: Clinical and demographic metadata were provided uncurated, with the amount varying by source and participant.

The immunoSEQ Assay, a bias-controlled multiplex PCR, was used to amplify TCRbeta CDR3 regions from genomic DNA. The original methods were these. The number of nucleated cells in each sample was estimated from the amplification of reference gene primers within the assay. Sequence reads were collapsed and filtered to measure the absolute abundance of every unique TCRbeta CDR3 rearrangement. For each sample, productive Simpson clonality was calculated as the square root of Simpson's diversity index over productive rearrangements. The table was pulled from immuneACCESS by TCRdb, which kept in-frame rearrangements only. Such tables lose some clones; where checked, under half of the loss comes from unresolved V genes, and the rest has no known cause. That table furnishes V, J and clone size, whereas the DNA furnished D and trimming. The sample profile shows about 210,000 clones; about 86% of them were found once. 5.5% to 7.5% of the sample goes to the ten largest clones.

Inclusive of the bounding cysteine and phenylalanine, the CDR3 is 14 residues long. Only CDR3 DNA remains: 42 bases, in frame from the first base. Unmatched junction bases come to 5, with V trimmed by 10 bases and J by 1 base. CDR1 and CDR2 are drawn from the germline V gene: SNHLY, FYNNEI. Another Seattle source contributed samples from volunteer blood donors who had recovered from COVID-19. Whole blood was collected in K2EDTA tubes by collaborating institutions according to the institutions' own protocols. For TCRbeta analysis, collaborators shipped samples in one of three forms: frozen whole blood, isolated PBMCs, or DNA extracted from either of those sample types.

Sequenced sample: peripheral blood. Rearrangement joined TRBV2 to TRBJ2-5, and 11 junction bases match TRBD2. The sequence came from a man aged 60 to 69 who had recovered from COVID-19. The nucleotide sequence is TGTGCCACCGCTAGCGGGAGGACCCAAGAGACCCAGTACTTC. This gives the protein CATASGRTQETQYF.